The 5 T cell receptor beta chains below all came from one sample that was sequenced in a study of T-cell reconstitution after alpha-beta-depleted transplantation in children. Unique molecular identifiers featured in how the TCRbeta library was prepared. One entry per CDR3 protein results from TCRdb running MiXCR on the PCR reads. The sample has some 490,000 distinct CDR3 sequences, around 12% seen once. Sequences were derived from PBMCs from the stem cell graft donor, sampled from the stem cell graft. These receptors were collected from a human donor who donated a stem cell graft to a child with combined immunodeficiency.

J is TRBJ2-3 and V is TRBV2, with a weak D call TRBD2 (6 bases). With 3 bases removed from V and 1 base from J, the gap between germline ends came to 8 bases. The CDR3 is made up of 14 amino acids. Germline CDR1 SNHLY, CDR2 FYNNEI. The DNA of the CDR3 is TGTGCCAGCAGTGAGAGGAGGGGCACAGATACGCAGTATTTT. Translated: CASSERRGTDTQYF.

V is TRBV27 and J is TRBJ2-3; TRBD2 matches at 14 bases. The trim removed 5 bases at V and 2 bases at J, leaving 9 bases unmatched. Germline lookup yields CDR1 MNHEY and CDR2 SMNVEV (reference sequence). CDR3 length: 18 amino acids. The CDR3 coding sequence is TGTGCCAGCAGTCTCCCGGGACTAGCGGGGGCCTCCACAGATACGCAGTATTTT. Its protein is CASSLPGLAGASTDTQYF.

This clonotype was counted a few times. This rearrangement joins TRBV11-1 to TRBJ2-1; perhaps D is TRBD1 or TRBD2 (5 bases each). V was shortened by 0 bases and J by 10 bases, with 10 bases between the two germline ends. CDR3 length equals 13 residues. Germline V gives CDR1 SGHAT, CDR2 FQDESV (reference sequence). In DNA form, the CDR3 reads TGTGCCAGCAGCTTAGCGCGGGCAGGGGAGCAGTTCTTC. Protein: CASSLARAGEQFF.

This clonotype has at least ten counts. The chain combines TRBV5-1 with TRBJ2-5; perhaps TRBD2 as D (5 bases). From germline, CDR1 is SGHRS and CDR2 YFSETQ. Trimming removed 1 base from V and 5 bases from J, with 12 bases in between. The CDR3 runs 14 residues. In DNA, the CDR3 is TGCGCCAGCAGCTTGTCAACTAGAAGGGAGACCCAGTACTTC. Translated: CASSLSTRRETQYF.

The chain joins TRBV3-1 to TRBJ2-2, with D hard to call. Per the germline V gene, CDR1 is LGHDT and CDR2 is YNNKEL (reference sequence). The germline V and J ends were trimmed by 4 bases and 6 bases, with 12 bases remaining between them. There are 14 residues in the CDR3. This CDR3 reads CASSRDSNAGELFF. CDR3 nucleotide sequence: TGTGCCAGCAGCCGAGACTCCAACGCCGGGGAGCTGTTTTTT.